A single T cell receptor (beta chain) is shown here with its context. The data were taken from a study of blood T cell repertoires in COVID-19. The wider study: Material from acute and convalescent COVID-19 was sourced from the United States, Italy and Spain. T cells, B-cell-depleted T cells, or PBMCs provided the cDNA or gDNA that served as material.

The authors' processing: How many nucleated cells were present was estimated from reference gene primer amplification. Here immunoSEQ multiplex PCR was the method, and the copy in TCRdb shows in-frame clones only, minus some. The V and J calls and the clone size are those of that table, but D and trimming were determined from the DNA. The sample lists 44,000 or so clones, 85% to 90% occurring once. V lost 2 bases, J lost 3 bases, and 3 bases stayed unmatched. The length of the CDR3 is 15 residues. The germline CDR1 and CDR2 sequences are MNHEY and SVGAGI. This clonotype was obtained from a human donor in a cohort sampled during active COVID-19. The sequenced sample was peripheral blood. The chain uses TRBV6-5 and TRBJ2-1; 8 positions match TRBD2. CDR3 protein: CASSYERGSYNEQFF. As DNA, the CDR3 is TGTGCCAGCAGTTACGAGCGGGGGAGCTACAATGAGCAGTTCTTC.